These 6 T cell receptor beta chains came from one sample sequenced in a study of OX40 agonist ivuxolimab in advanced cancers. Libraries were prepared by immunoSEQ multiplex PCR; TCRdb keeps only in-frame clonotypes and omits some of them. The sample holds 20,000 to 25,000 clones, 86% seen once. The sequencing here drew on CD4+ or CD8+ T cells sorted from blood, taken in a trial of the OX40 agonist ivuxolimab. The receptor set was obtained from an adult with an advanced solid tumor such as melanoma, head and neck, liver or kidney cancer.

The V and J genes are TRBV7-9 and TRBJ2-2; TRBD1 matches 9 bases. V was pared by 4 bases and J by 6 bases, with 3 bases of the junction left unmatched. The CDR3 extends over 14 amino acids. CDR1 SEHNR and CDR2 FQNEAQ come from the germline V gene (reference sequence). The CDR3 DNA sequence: TGTGCCAGCAGCTGGGACAGGGAGTCCGGGGAGCTGTTTTTT. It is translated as CASSWDRESGELFF.

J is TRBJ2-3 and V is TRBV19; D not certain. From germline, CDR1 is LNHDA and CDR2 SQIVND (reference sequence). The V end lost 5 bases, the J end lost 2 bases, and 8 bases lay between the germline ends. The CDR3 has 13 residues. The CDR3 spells CASSVRPTDTQYF. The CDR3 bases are TGTGCCAGTAGTGTCCGACCCACAGATACGCAGTATTTT.

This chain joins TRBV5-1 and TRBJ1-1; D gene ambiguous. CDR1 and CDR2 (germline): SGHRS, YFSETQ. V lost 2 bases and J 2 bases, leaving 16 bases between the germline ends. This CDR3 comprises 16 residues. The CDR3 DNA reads TGCGCCAGCAGCTTTTTACTACGTGTCGGTAACACTGAAGCTTTCTTT. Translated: CASSFLLRVGNTEAFF.

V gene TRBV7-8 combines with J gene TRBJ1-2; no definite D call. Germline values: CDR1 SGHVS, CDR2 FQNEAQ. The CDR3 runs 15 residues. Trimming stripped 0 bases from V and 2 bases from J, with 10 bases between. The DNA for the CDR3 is TGTGCCAGCAGCTTAGCTGGGGTTTCAAACTATGGCTACACCTTC. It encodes CASSLAGVSNYGYTF. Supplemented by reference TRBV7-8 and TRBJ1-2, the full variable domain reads GAGVSQSPRYKVAKRGQDVALRCDPISGHVSLFWYQQALGQGPEFLTYFQNEAQLDKSGLPSDRFFAERPEGSVSTLKIQRTQQEDSAVYLCASSLAGVSNYGYTFGSGTRLTVV.

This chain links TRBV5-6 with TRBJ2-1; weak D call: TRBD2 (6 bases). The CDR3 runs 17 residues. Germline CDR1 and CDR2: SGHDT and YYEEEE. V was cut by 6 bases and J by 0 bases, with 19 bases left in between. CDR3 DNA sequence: TGTGCCAGCATCCTCGGGGAGCGGGTCGGCTCCTACAATGAGCAGTTCTTC. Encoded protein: CASILGERVGSYNEQFF.

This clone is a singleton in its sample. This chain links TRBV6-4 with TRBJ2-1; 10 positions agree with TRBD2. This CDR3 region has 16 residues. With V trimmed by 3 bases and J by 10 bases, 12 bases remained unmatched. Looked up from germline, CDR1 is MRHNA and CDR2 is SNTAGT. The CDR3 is CASSESGTSASGEQFF. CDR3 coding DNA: TGTGCCAGCAGTGAATCCGGGACTAGCGCCTCGGGGGAGCAGTTCTTC.